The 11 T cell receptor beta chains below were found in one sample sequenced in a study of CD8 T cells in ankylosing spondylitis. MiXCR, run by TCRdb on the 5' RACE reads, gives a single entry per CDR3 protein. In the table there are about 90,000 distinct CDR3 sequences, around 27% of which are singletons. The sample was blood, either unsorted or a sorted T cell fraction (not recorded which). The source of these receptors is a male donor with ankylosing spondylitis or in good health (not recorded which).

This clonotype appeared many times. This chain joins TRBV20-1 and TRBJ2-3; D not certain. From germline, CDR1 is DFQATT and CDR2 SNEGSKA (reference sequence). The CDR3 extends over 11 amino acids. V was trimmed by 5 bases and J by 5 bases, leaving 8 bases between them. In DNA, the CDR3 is TGCAGTGCTCAGTTTGGAGATACGCAGTATTTT. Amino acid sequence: CSAQFGDTQYF.

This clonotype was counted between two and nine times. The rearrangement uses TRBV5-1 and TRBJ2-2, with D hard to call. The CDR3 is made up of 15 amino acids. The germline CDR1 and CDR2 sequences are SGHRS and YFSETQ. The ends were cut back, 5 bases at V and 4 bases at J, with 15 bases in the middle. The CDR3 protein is CASRSVPIPTGELFF. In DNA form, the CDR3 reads TGCGCCAGCAGATCCGTACCGATCCCCACCGGGGAGCTGTTTTTT. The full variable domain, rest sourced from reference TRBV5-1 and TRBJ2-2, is KAGVTQTPRYLIKTRGQQVTLSCSPISGHRSVSWYQQTPGQGLQFLFEYFSETQRNKGNFPGRFSGRQFSNSRSEMNVSTLELGDSALYLCASRSVPIPTGELFFGEGSRLTVL.

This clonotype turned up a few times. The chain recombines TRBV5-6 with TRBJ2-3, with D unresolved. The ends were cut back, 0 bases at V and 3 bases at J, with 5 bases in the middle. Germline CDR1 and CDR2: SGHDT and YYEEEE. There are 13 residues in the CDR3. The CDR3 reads CASSLDVTDTQYF. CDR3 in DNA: TGTGCCAGCAGCTTGGACGTGACAGATACGCAGTATTTT. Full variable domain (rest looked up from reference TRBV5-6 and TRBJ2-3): DAGVTQSPTHLIKTRGQQVTLRCSPKSGHDTVSWYQQALGQGPQFIFQYYEEEERQRGNFPDRFSGHQFPNYSSELNVNALLLGDSALYLCASSLDVTDTQYFGPGTRLTVL.

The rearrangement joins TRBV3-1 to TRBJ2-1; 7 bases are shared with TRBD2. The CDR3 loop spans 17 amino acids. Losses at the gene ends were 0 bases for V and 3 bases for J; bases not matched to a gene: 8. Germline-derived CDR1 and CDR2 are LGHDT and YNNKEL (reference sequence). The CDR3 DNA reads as TGTGCCAGCAGCCAAGATCTGGGAGGGGCGATCTACAATGAGCAGTTCTTC. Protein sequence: CASSQDLGGAIYNEQFF.

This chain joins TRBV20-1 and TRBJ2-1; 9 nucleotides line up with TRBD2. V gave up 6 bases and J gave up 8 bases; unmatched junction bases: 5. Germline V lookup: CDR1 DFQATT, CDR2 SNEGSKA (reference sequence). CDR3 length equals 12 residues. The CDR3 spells CSALSGGDEQFF. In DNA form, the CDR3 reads TGCAGTGCCCTTAGCGGGGGAGATGAGCAGTTCTTC.

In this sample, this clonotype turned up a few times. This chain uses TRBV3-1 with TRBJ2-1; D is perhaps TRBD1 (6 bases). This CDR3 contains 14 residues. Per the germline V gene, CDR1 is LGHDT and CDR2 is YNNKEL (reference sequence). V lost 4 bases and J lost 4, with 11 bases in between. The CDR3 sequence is CASSRDNRYNEQFF. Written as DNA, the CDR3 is TGTGCCAGCAGCCGGGACAACCGTTACAATGAGCAGTTCTTC.

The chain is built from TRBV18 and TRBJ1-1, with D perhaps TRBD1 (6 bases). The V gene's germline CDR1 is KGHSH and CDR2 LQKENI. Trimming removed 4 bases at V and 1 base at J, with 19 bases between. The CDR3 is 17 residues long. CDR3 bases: TGTGCCAGCTCACTCCGAATCCAGAGGGGGACGAACACTGAAGCTTTCTTT. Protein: CASSLRIQRGTNTEAFF.

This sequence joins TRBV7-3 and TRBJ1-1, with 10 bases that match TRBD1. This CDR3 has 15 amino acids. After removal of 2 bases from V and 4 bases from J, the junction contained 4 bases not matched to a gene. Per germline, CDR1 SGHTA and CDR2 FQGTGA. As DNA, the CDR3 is TGTGCCAGCAGCTTATTTAGGACAGGGGGCACTGAAGCTTTCTTT. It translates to CASSLFRTGGTEAFF.

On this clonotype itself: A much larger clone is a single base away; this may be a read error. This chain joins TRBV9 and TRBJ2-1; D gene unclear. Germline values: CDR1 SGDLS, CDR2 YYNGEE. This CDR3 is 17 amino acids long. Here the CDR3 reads CANSVGAGLSSYNEQFF. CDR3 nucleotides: TGTGCCAACAGCGTAGGCGCTGGTCTCAGCTCCTACAATGAGCAGTTCTTC.

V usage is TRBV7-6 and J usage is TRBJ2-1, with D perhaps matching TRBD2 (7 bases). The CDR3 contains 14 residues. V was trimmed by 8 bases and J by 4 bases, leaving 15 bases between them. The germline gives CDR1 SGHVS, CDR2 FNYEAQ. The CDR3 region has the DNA TGTGCCAGCTCGGGGGGACAAGCTTACAATGAGCAGTTCTTC. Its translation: CASSGGQAYNEQFF.

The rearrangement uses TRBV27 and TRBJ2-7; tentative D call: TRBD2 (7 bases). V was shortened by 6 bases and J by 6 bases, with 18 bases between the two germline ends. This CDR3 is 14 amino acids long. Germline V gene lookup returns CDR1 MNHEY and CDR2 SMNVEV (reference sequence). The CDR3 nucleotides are TGTGCCAGCAGATCTCAGGGAGGGGGGCTCGAGCAGTACTTC. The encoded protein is CASRSQGGGLEQYF.